This entry describes one T cell receptor (beta chain). Germline CDR1 reads SGHTA; CDR2 reads FQGNSA. The CDR3 sequence is 15 residues long. The V and J ends lost 5 bases and 2 bases respectively, with 14 bases between them. This specimen belongs to a study of blood T cell repertoires in COVID-19. Methods used by the authors: Estimation of nucleated cell counts relied on the amplification of reference gene primers. Data came from immunoSEQ multiplex PCR; TCRdb stores just in-frame clones and leaves some out. For V, J and clone size, that table is used; D and trimming come from the DNA. Of about 170,000 clones in the sample, around 82% are singletons; the top ten hold less than 20%.

This TCR came from a woman between 70 and 85 years old who had recovered from COVID-19. The chain employs TRBV7-2 and TRBJ2-3; D is undetermined. Input material: peripheral blood. CDR3 nucleotide sequence: TGTGCCAGCAGCCCCTCGTGGTTAGTCACAGATACGCAGTATTTT. This sequence encodes CASSPSWLVTDTQYF.